This T cell receptor (beta chain) appears in the sequencing data of a study of cytomegalovirus exposure and HLA in healthy donors. In germline, CDR1 is GTSNPN, CDR2 SVGIG (reference sequence). The ends were cut back, 3 bases at V and 2 bases at J, with 5 bases in the middle. This CDR3 comprises 11 residues. PCR used 60 Vbeta primers and 13 Jbeta primers. The data were produced by immunoSEQ multiplex PCR, yet TCRdb's version contains in-frame clones alone and is incomplete. The profile shows tens of thousands of clones, 75% to 85% of them singletons. To note about this clone: Antigen unknown.

Study findings and constraints: What a later analysis showed was that several of the most significant clusters appeared linked to common viral pathogens.

This clonotype was obtained from a man aged 25-45 years in good health and CMV-seronegative. The genes are TRBV30 and TRBJ2-7; D not certain. The specimen sequenced was PBMCs. This chain's CDR3 is CAWSQTYEQYF. CDR3 in DNA: TGTGCCTGGAGCCAGACCTACGAGCAGTACTTC.